This T cell receptor beta chain was found in a study of siplizumab effects on memory and regulatory T cells. Study-wide points: Assignment of a naive or memory phenotype failed for roughly 80-96% of the proliferating CD4+ or CD8+ clones.

Germline loops: CDR1 SGHAT, CDR2 FQNNGV. CDR3 size: 17 residues. The germline V and J ends were trimmed by 1 base and 6 bases, with 21 bases remaining between them. Turning to this clone: Antigen specificity is unknown.

TCRdb keeps only in-frame clones here, not all; method: immunoSEQ multiplex PCR. This sample has about 94,000 clones; about 93% occur once, and the top ten carry around 0.3%. Sequencing was carried out using non-Treg CD4+ T cells sorted from blood. V gene TRBV11-2 combines with J gene TRBJ1-1; D perhaps matches TRBD1 (6 bases). The clonotype was recovered from a human donor in good health. CDR3 residues: CASSLAFTGGRSSEAFF. For the CDR3, the DNA is TGTGCCAGCAGCTTAGCCTTTACCGGGGGGCGGAGTTCTGAAGCTTTCTTT.